Sequencing of this T cell receptor (beta chain) was carried out in a study of blood T cell repertoires in COVID-19. In the study overall: PBMCs, B-cell-depleted T cells, or T cells were the source of the cDNA or gDNA that made up the material.

The CDR3 spans 13 residues. Trimming removed 4 bases from V and 6 bases from J; junction bases left unmatched: 8. CDR1 is SQVTM and CDR2 is ANQGSEA in the germline V gene. Sequencing used immunoSEQ multiplex PCR; TCRdb keeps in-frame clones, though not all of them. The sample contains 200,000 to 250,000 clones, 84% of which appear only once. This clonotype was sampled from a woman in her 30s who had recovered from COVID-19. The sequencing sample was made of peripheral blood. V gene TRBV29-1 combines with J gene TRBJ1-2; TRBD1 agrees at 7 bases. The CDR3 nucleotides are TGCAGCGTTGGACAGGGTGTCCTGGATGGCTACACCTTC. Residues: CSVGQGVLDGYTF.